This T cell receptor (beta chain) was captured by sequencing in a study of beta chain features in type 1 diabetes. The isolated RNA, all of it, was reverse transcribed, so expressed TCRB transcripts were what got sequenced. Generated by immunoSEQ multiplex PCR, the TCRdb table keeps only in-frame clones and is missing some. The sample holds about 650,000 clones, about an eighth seen once. Trimming stripped 5 bases from V and 3 bases from J, with 7 bases between. Germline lookup yields CDR1 PRHDT and CDR2 FYEKMQ (reference sequence). The CDR3 consists of 12 residues. In its sample, this clone was seen a few times. The target antigen is unknown. Study-level points and caveats: Moderately but significantly shorter TCRB CDR3s were found in Type 1 diabetes patients in all four CD4+ subsets. A pattern of fewer insertions and more deletions at VDJ junctions was seen in type 1 diabetes patients. Naive, central memory and regulatory TCRB repertoires appeared more similar among patients than healthy donors.

The clonotype originates from a man aged 25-45 years with type 1 diabetes. Sequenced: naive CD4+ T cells from blood. The J gene is TRBJ1-1, the V gene TRBV13, with D uncertain. The CDR3 DNA reads as TGTGCCAGCAGCATTCAGGACACTGAAGCTTTCTTT. Amino acids: CASSIQDTEAFF.